Sequencing of this T cell receptor (beta chain) was carried out in a study of cytomegalovirus exposure and HLA in healthy donors. In the study overall: Within an early data release were tens of millions of unique TCRs drawn from HLA-typed donors. Most genotyped donors, around 78% of around 370, had Caucasian-associated genetic ancestry.

Study-wide points: HLA-A and HLA-B allele assignments for most subjects were reportedly predicted accurately using TCR beta sequences. Many donors shared some public TCRs, even though most TCR sequences were rare.

13 Jbeta primers and 60 Vbeta primers were used for the PCR. Some clones are missing from TCRdb's copy, which holds only in-frame ones; the method was immunoSEQ multiplex PCR. The table shows over 150,000 clones, with roughly 84% occurring only once. This clone has ten or more counts. Its antigen is not known. What was sequenced was PBMCs. The sequence came from a girl aged 2-10 years in good health and CMV-seropositive.

CDR3: CAIRDRREYEQYF. CDR3 nucleotide sequence: TGTGCCATCCGCGATCGGCGGGAGTACGAGCAGTACTTC. V usage is TRBV10-3 and J usage is TRBJ2-7, with 7 bases aligning to TRBD2. The germline gives CDR1 ENHRY, CDR2 SYGVKD. The CDR3 has 13 residues. Trimming took 8 bases from V and 4 from J; bases not matched to a gene: 8.